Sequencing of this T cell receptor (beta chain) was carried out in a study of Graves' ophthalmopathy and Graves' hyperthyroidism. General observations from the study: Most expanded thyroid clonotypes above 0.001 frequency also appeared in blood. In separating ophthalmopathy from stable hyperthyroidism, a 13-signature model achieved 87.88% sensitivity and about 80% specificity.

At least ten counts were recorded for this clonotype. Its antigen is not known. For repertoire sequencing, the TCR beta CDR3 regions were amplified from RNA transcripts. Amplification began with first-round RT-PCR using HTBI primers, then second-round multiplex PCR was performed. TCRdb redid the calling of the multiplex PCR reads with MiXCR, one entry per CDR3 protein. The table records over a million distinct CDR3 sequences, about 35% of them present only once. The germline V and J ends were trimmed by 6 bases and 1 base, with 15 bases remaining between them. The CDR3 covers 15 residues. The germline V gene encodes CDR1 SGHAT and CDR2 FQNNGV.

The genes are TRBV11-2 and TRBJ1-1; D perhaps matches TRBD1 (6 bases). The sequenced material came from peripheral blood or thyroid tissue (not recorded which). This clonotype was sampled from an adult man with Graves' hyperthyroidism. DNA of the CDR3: TGTGCCAGCAGTTCCAGAGACAGGTCGAACACTGAAGCTTTCTTT. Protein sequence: CASSSRDRSNTEAFF.